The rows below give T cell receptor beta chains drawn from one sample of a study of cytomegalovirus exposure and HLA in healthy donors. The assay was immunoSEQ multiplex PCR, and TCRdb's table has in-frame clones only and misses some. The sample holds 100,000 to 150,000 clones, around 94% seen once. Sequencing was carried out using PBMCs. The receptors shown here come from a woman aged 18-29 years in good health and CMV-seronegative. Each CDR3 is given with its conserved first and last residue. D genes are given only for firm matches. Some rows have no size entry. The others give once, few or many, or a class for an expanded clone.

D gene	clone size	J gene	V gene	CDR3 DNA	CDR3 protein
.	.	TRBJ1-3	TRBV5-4	TGTGCCACCTACAGGGCCCCGAGCTCTGGAAACACCATATATTTT	CATYRAPSSGNTIYF
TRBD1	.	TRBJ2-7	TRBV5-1	TGCGCCAGCAGCTTGGGACAGGGCAACGGAGAGCAGTACTTC	CASSLGQGNGEQYF
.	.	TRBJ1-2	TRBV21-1	TGTGCCAGCAGCCGGGACAGGATTAATGGCTACACCTTC	CASSRDRINGYTF
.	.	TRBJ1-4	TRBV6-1	TGTGCCAGCAGTGTTCTAGGGGCTCGGGAAAAACTGTTTTTT	CASSVLGAREKLFF
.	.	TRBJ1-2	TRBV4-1	TGCGCCAGCAGCCAAGCGCAGGGTATCGCCTATGGCTACACCTTC	CASSQAQGIAYGYTF
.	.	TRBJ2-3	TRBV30	TGTGCCTGGAGCCCCGGGGGTACAGATACGCAGTATTTT	CAWSPGGTDTQYF
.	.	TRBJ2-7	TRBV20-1	TGCAGTGCTAGTCTCCGGGAAGAGCAGTACTTC	CSASLREEQYF
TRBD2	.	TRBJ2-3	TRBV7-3	TGTGCCAGCAGCTTAGGGACGGGGGGATCCGCAGATACGCAGTATTTT	CASSLGTGGSADTQYF
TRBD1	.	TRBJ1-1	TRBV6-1	TGTGCCAGCAGTCAAACAGGGGACACTGAAGCTTTCTTT	CASSQTGDTEAFF
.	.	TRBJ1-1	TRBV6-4	TGTGCCAGCAGTGACCACGGGTCTCCGAACACTGAAGCTTTCTTT	CASSDHGSPNTEAFF
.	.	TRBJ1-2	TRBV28	TGTGCCAGCAGTGGGCGGGCCTTCTACACCTTC	CASSGRAFYTF
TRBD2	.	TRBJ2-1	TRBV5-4	TGTGCCAGCGGGATAGCGGGCCTTATGGAGTTCTTC	CASGIAGLMEFF
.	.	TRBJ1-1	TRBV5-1	TGCGCCAGCAGCTTGAAACCAGAGAACACTGAAGCTTTCTTT	CASSLKPENTEAFF
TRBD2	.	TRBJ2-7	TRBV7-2	TGTGCCAGCAGCACAGGTAGCGGGGCGGGCGAGCAGTACTTC	CASSTGSGAGEQYF
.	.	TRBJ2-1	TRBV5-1	TGCGCCAGCAGCCCCGGACAGAACTACAATGAGCAGTTCTTC	CASSPGQNYNEQFF
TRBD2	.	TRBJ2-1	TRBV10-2	TGCGCCAGCAGTGAGTCGACTAGCGGGTACTCCTACAATGAGCAGTTCTTC	CASSESTSGYSYNEQFF
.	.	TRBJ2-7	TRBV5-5	TGTGCCAGCAGCTTGGCGTTCGGGACCTACGAGCAGTACTTC	CASSLAFGTYEQYF
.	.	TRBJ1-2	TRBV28	TGTGCCAGCAACCCATGGGGCAGGGACTATGGCTACACCTTC	CASNPWGRDYGYTF
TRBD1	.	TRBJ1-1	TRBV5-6	TGTGCCAGCAGGGGACAGGGGATGAACACTGAAGCTTTCTTT	CASRGQGMNTEAFF
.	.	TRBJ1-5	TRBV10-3	TGTGCCATCAGTGAACCCCTAGGGCCCCAGCATTTT	CAISEPLGPQHF
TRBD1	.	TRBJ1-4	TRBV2	TGTGCCAGCAGCGAGGCCAGGGGGTCTAATGAAAAACTGTTTTTT	CASSEARGSNEKLFF
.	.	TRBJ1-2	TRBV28	TGTGCCAGCAGTTTCTTCAGGGAAGGGGATGGCTACACCTTC	CASSFFREGDGYTF
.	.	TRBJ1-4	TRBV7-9	TGTGCCAGCAGCTACCGGGGTGGAAGTGAAAAACTGTTTTTT	CASSYRGGSEKLFF
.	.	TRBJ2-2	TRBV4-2	TGTGCCAGCAGCCAAGTTACAGACACCGGGGAGCTGTTTTTT	CASSQVTDTGELFF
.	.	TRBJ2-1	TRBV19	TGTGCCAGTAGTATAATTGGCGGATTCAATGAGCAGTTCTTC	CASSIIGGFNEQFF
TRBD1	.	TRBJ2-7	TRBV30	TGTGCCTGGAGTCCCTCGGACAGGTTTTACTACGAGCAGTACTTC	CAWSPSDRFYYEQYF
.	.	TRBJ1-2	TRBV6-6	TGTGCCAGCAGCCCAGACAGGAAAGGCTACACCTTC	CASSPDRKGYTF
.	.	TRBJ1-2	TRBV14	TGTGCCAGCAGCCAGCTGTCCAGGGATTATGGCTACACCTTC	CASSQLSRDYGYTF
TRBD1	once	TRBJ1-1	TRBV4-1	TGCGCCAGCAGCTTTAGGACAGGGACCACTGAAGCTTTCTTT	CASSFRTGTTEAFF
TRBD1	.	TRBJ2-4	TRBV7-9	TGTGCCAGCAGCTCCAAAAACAGGGGGAAAAACATTCAGTACTTC	CASSSKNRGKNIQYF
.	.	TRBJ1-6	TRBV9	TGTGCCAGCAGCGAACAAGGGGCGCTACATAATTCACCCCTCCACTTT	CASSEQGALHNSPLHF
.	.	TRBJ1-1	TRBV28	TGTGCCAGCAGTTTGGGCAGGGTGGCTGAAGCTTTCTTT	CASSLGRVAEAFF
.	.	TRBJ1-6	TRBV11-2	TGTGCCAGCAGCTTGGACAGCTTTAGCTCCTATAATTCACCCCTCCACTTT	CASSLDSFSSYNSPLHF
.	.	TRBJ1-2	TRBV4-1	TGCGCCAGCAGCCCCGATGAGGGAGAATTACCCTATGGCTACACCTTC	CASSPDEGELPYGYTF
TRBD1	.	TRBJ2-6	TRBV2	TGTGCCAGCAGTGACCAACAGGGGGGAGCCAACGTCCTGACTTTC	CASSDQQGGANVLTF
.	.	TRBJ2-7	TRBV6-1	TGTGCCAGCAGTGAAGTACAGGGTTTGGGGGAGCAGTACTTC	CASSEVQGLGEQYF
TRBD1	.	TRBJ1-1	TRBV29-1	TGCAGCGTCCGATCAGGGGGGGAAGCTTTCTTT	CSVRSGGEAFF
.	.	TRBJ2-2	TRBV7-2	TGTGCCAGCAGCGGTCAGGGAGGCGGGGAGCTGTTTTTT	CASSGQGGGELFF
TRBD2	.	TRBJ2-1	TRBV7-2	TGTGCCAGCAGCTTCCGCGGGGGGCTGCTTGGGGAGCAGTTCTTC	CASSFRGGLLGEQFF
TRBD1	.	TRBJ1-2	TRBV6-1	TGTGCCAGCAGATTGGGACAGATTAACTATGGCTACACCTTC	CASRLGQINYGYTF
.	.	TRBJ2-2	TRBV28	TGTGCCAGCAATGAGCCCGGGAGAATTACCGGGGAGCTGTTTTTT	CASNEPGRITGELFF
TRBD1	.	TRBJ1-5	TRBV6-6	TGTGCCAGCAGCCCACAGGGGAGGTATCAGCCCCAGCATTTT	CASSPQGRYQPQHF
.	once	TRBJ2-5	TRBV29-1	TGCAGCTCGAAACAGGGAATAGGCCAAGAGACCCAGTACTTC	CSSKQGIGQETQYF
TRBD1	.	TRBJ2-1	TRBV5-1	TGCGCCAGCAGCCCGCTGGACAGGGGGCTCGATGAGCAGTTCTTC	CASSPLDRGLDEQFF
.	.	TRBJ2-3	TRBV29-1	TGCAGCGTTGAAGATCTTGGGCGGGCTAGTGAGACAGATACGCAGTATTTT	CSVEDLGRASETDTQYF
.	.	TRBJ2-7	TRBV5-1	TGCGCCAGCAGCTTGGAAACGGGGTTCGACGAGCAGTACTTC	CASSLETGFDEQYF
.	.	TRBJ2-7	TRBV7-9	TGTGCCAGCACCCGCGATAGGGACACCTCCTACGAGCAGTACTTC	CASTRDRDTSYEQYF
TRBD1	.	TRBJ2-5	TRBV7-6	TGTGCCAGCAGCTCCAGGGACAGGGATTTCCAAGAGACCCAGTACTTC	CASSSRDRDFQETQYF
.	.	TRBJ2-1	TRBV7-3	TGTGCCAGCAGCTGGGGGCAGGGATACAATGAGCAGTTCTTC	CASSWGQGYNEQFF
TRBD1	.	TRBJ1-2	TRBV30	TGTGCCTGGGCCTCGACAGGGACAAGCTACACCTTC	CAWASTGTSYTF
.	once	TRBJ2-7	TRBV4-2	TGTGCCAGCAGCCCCTCAACTCGCTACGAGCAGTACTTC	CASSPSTRYEQYF
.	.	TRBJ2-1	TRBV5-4	TGTGCCAGCAGCCCGGGACAAGACTACAATGAGCAGTTCTTC	CASSPGQDYNEQFF
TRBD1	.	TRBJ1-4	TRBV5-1	TGCGCCAGCAGCTTGGGGACAGGGGGCAGTGAAAAACTGTTTTTT	CASSLGTGGSEKLFF
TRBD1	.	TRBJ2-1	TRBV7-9	TGTGCCAGCAGCTTAGGGACAGGCGAATCGCAGTTCTTC	CASSLGTGESQFF
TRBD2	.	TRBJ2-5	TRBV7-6	TGTGCCAGCAGCTTAGCGGGGGGGACCCTAGAAGAGACCCAGTACTTC	CASSLAGGTLEETQYF
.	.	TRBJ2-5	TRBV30	TGTGCCTCCTGGATGGGGGGAAAGACCCAGTACTTC	CASWMGGKTQYF
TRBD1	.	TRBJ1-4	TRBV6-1	TGTGCCAGCACGACAGGGGCAACTAATGAAAAACTGTTTTTT	CASTTGATNEKLFF
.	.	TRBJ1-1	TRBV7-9	TGTGCCAGCAGCTGGGACCTTGGGGGGACTGAAGCTTTCTTT	CASSWDLGGTEAFF
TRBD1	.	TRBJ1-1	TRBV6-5	TGTGCCAGCAGTTACACCAACAGGGGTCCGTTGGCTTTCTTT	CASSYTNRGPLAFF